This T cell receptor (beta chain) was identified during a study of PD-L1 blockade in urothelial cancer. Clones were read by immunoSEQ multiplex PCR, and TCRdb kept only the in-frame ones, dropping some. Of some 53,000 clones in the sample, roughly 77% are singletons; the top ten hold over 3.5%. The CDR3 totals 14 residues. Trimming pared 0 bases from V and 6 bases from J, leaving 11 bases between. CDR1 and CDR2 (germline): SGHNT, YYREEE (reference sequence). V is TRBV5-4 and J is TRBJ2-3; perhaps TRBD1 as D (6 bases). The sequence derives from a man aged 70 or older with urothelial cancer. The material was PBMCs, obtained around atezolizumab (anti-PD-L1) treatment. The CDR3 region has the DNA TGTGCCAGCAGCTTGGGCTCAGGGGAGGATACGCAGTATTTT. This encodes CASSLGSGEDTQYF.